This T cell receptor (beta chain) was sequenced in a study of blood T cell repertoires in COVID-19. Study-wide background: Donors in the United States, Italy and Spain gave samples during acute or convalescent COVID-19. The cDNA or gDNA used as material had been derived from T cells, B-cell-depleted T cells, or PBMCs.

The CDR3 is 13 amino acids. Germline lookup yields CDR1 LGHDT and CDR2 YNNKEL (reference sequence). V gave up 2 bases and J gave up 6 bases; unmatched junction bases: 4. Per the original methods: For nucleated cells, counts were estimated from reference gene primer amplification. Measured with immunoSEQ multiplex PCR; TCRdb has only the in-frame clones, and not every one. Clone size and the V and J calls come from that table; the DNA yielded D and trimming. The sample has nearly 350,000 clones, about 93% seen once. The gene calls are TRBV3-1 (or the pseudogene TRBV3-2) and TRBJ2-7; TRBD1 agrees at 7 bases. The sample taken for sequencing was peripheral blood. The clonotype originates from a woman in her late teens or twenties who had recovered from COVID-19. CDR3 sequence reads: CASSQRSGGEQYV. The CDR3 nucleotides read TGTGCCAGCAGCCAACGTTCAGGGGGCGAGCAGTACGTC.